What follows are 6 T cell receptor beta chains derived from one specimen sequenced in a study of T-cell reconstitution after alpha-beta-depleted transplantation in children. During its preparation, the TCRbeta library received unique molecular identifiers. TCRdb reanalysed the PCR reads using MiXCR and keeps one entry per CDR3 protein. This sample has more than 150,000 distinct CDR3 sequences, with 13% to 15% found just once. The starting material was PBMCs from the stem cell graft donor, obtained from the stem cell graft. These receptors were obtained from a human donor who donated a stem cell graft to a child with acute lymphoblastic leukemia.

On this clonotype itself: It may be a read error: a sequence one base away is much more abundant. The chain joins TRBV5-1 to TRBJ2-7, with 9 bases that match TRBD1. CDR1 is SGHRS, CDR2 YFSETQ, per germline. This CDR3 has 14 amino acids. The V gene end was trimmed by 4 bases and the J gene end by 2 bases; junction bases not matched to a gene: 4. CDR3 coding DNA: TGCGCCAGCAGCAGACAGGGGGACCCCTACGAGCAGTACTTC. It encodes CASSRQGDPYEQYF. Using reference TRBV5-1 and TRBJ2-7 for the parts outside the CDR3, the full variable domain is KAGVTQTPRYLIKTRGQQVTLSCSPISGHRSVSWYQQTPGQGLQFLFEYFSETQRNKGNFPGRFSGRQFSNSRSEMNVSTLELGDSALYLCASSRQGDPYEQYFGPGTRLTVT.

This clonotype has only a few counts. The chain is built from TRBV20-1 and TRBJ2-5, with TRBD2 identical over 13 bases. The CDR3 loop spans 15 amino acids. J gave up 3 bases and V 6 bases, and 7 bases lay outside the gene matches. Germline CDR1 DFQATT, CDR2 SNEGSKA (reference sequence). As DNA, the CDR3 is TGCAGTGCCCAACTAGCGGGAGGGGGGGAAGAGACCCAGTACTTC. It codes for CSAQLAGGGEETQYF.

Regarding this clonotype: A much larger clone lies a single base off, so this may be a read error. The CDR3 DNA is TGTGCCAGCACCCAAGGGGGGAACAGGGGGCAACACATTCAGTACTTC. It is translated as CASTQGGNRGQHIQYF. This rearrangement joins TRBV12-3 or TRBV12-4 to TRBJ2-4; the match to TRBD1 covers 9 bases. There are 16 residues in the CDR3. V gave up 7 bases and J gave up 8 bases; unmatched junction bases: 15.

The chain combines TRBV10-3 with TRBJ1-1; D possibly corresponds to TRBD1 (5 bases). This CDR3 comprises 14 residues. The germline V gene encodes CDR1 ENHRY and CDR2 SYGVKD. V gave up 4 bases and J gave up 4 bases, with 13 bases separating them. DNA of the CDR3: TGTGCCATCAGTGGAGAGGGGCGCGGCACTGAAGCTTTCTTT. The encoded protein is CAISGEGRGTEAFF.

There are many counts of this clonotype. The chain uses TRBV7-8 and TRBJ2-7; the match to TRBD2 covers 7 bases. From germline, CDR1 is SGHVS and CDR2 FQNEAQ. V lost 7 bases to trimming and J lost 5 bases; unmatched junction nucleotides: 14. CDR3 length: 15 amino acids. The CDR3 DNA is TGTGCCAGCACGGATACGCGGGAGCAGAACGACGAGCAGTACTTC. Translating gives CASTDTREQNDEQYF.

The gene calls are TRBV20-1 and TRBJ1-2; 9 nucleotides agree with TRBD1. The CDR3 spans 13 residues. Germline V gene data show CDR1 as DFQATT and CDR2 as SNEGSKA (reference sequence). J was trimmed by 8 bases and V by 5 bases; bases with no gene match: 9. The CDR3 bases are TGCAGTGCTGGCTCCGGGACAGGGAACGGCTACACCTTC. This translates into CSAGSGTGNGYTF.